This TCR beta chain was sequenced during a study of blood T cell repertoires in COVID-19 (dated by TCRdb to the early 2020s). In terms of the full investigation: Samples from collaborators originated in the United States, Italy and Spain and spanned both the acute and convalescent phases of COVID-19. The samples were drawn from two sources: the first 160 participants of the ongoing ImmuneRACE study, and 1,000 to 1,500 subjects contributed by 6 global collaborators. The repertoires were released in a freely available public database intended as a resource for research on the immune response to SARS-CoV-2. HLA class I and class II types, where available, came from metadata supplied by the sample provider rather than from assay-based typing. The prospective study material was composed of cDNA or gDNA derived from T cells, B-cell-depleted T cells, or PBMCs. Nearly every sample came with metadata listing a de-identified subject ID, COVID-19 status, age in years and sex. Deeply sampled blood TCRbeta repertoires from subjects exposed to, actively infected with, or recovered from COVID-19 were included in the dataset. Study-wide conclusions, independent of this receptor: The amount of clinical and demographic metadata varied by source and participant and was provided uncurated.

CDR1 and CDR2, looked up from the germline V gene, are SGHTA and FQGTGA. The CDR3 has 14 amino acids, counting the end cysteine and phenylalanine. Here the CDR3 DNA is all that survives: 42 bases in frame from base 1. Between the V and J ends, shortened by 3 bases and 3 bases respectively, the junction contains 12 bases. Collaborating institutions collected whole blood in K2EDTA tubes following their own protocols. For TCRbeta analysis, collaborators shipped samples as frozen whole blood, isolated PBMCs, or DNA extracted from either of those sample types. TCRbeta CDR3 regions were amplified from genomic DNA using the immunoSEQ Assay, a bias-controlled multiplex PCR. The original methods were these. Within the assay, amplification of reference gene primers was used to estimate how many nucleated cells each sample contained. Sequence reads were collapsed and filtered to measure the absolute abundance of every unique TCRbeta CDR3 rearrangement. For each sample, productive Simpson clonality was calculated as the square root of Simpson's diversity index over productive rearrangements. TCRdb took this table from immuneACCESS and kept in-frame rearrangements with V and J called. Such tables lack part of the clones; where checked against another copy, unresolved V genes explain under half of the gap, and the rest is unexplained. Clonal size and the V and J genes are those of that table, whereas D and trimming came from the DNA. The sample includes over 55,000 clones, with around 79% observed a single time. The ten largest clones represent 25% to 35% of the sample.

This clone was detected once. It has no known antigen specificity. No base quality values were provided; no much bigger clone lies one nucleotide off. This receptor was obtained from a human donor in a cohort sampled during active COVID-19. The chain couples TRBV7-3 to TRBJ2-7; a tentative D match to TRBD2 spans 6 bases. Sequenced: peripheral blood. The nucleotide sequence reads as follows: TGTGCCAGCAGCTTCGGCGGGAAGGGCTACGAGCAGTACTTC. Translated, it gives CASSFGGKGYEQYF.